One sample yielded the 5 T cell receptor beta chains listed below, sequenced in a study of read filtering for tumor transcriptome and immune sequencing. This library used roughly 400 ng RNA and molecular barcoded adaptors spanning alpha/delta and beta/gamma chains. One entry per CDR3 protein, called by TCRdb with MiXCR from the reads. The table has more than 35,000 distinct CDR3 sequences, 11% to 15% seen once; the top ten hold roughly 18%. Sequenced sample: a population of CD138-negative cells sorted from bone marrow. The receptors were gathered from a donor at least 40 years old with multiple myeloma.

For this clonotype: A clone one base away is much larger, so this may be a read error. The chain couples TRBV20-1 to TRBJ1-4; 7 nucleotides agree with TRBD1. With V trimmed by 4 bases and J by 10 bases, 9 bases remained unmatched. This CDR3 contains 13 residues. From germline, CDR1 is DFQATT and CDR2 SNEGSKA (reference sequence). CDR3 bases: TGCAGTGCTACGACAGGGCTGGGTGGAAAACTGTTTTTT. It codes for CSATTGLGGKLFF.

This clonotype was recorded a few times. This chain joins TRBV7-3 and TRBJ2-5; D possibly corresponds to TRBD2 (7 bases). Germline CDR1 and CDR2: SGHTA and FQGTGA. This CDR3 contains 14 residues. V was clipped by 2 bases and J by 5 bases, with 12 bases between them. The CDR3 sequence is CASSLRGASETQYF. DNA of the CDR3: TGTGCCAGCAGCTTACGGGGGGCGAGTGAGACCCAGTACTTC.

To note about this clonotype: This may stem from a read error, because a much larger clone lies one nucleotide away. V gene TRBV12-3 or TRBV12-4 combines with J gene TRBJ1-1; D is uncertain. CDR3 length: 12 residues. The CDR3 protein is CASSFHGTKAFF. The CDR3 coding sequence is TGTGCCAGCAGTTTCCATGGCACTAAAGCTTTCTTT.

In this sample, this clonotype turned up a few times. The chain joins TRBV12-3 or TRBV12-4 to TRBJ1-5; 7 positions agree with TRBD1. This CDR3 is built from 15 residues. The J segment lost 5 bases and the V segment lost 8 bases, leaving 12 bases of the junction unmatched. CDR3 amino acids: CASLKVGQADQPQHF. Here the CDR3 DNA reads TGTGCCAGCCTTAAAGTCGGACAGGCGGATCAGCCCCAGCATTTT.

The sample holds many counts of this clonotype. V usage is TRBV29-1 and J usage is TRBJ2-1; D gene uncertain. From germline, CDR1 is SQVTM and CDR2 ANQGSEA. V was clipped by 8 bases and J by 7 bases, with 12 bases between them. This CDR3 has 11 amino acids. This chain's CDR3 is CSPSYLNEQFF. CDR3 bases: TGCAGCCCCAGTTATTTGAATGAGCAGTTCTTC.